This T cell receptor beta chain appears in the sequencing data of a study of immune evolution from preneoplasia to lung adenocarcinoma. At the level of the study: HLA loss of heterozygosity: 7% AIS, about 15% MIA, approximately 31% ADC, none AAH. Overall study findings and caveats: Clonality was highest in normal lung, lower in later-stage lesions apparently.

Notes on this clone: The antigen is unknown.

The CDR3 is 15 residues long. CDR1 SNHLY and CDR2 FYNNEI come from the germline V gene. The V gene end was trimmed by 2 bases and the J gene end by 7 bases; junction bases not matched to a gene: 10. The assay was immunoSEQ multiplex PCR, and TCRdb's table has in-frame clones only and misses some. The table includes 3,500 or so clones, around 73% detected once. The genes are TRBV2 and TRBJ1-1; 7 positions agree with TRBD1. The sequencing sample was made of FFPE minimally invasive lung adenocarcinoma tissue. This sequence originates from a person aged 55-85 years with lung adenocarcinoma. The CDR3: CASSEREGASSEAFF. The CDR3 DNA sequence: TGTGCCAGCAGTGAAAGGGAGGGGGCGTCGAGTGAAGCTTTCTTT.